This TCR beta chain was observed in a study of shared T cell receptors in the human thymus. The CDR3 totals 18 residues. Germline V gives CDR1 LNHNV, CDR2 YYDKDF (reference sequence). Trimming took 1 base from V and 6 from J; bases not matched to a gene: 15. Method: immunoSEQ multiplex PCR; TCRdb's copy keeps in-frame clones and lacks some. The data show a few hundred thousand clones, roughly 94% seen once. What was sequenced was thymocytes. The V and J genes are TRBV15 and TRBJ1-1; 9 bases line up with TRBD1. The source of this sequence is a human donor. This CDR3 is CATSRATRGQGGCAEAFF. Here the CDR3 DNA reads TGTGCCACCAGCAGAGCGACCCGGGGACAGGGAGGGTGCGCTGAAGCTTTCTTT.